Presented here are 30 T cell receptor beta chains from one specimen sequenced in a study of shared clonotypes between healthy human individuals. As defined, naive CD8 cells were CD45RO-negative and positively selected for CCR7, with terminally differentiated effector memory CD45RA+ cells excluded. Clones were sequenced by immunoSEQ multiplex PCR, and TCRdb holds only the in-frame ones, with some missing. In the table there are hundreds of thousands of clones, 95% to 98% of which are singletons. Source material: naive CD8+ T cells sorted from blood. The receptors were gathered from a man in his thirties or forties in good health.

V usage is TRBV15 and J usage is TRBJ1-5; 9 nucleotides align to TRBD1. The germline CDR1 and CDR2 sequences are LNHNV and YYDKDF (reference sequence). The CDR3 has 16 amino acids. V was pared by 1 base and J by 4 bases, with 5 bases of the junction left unmatched. The CDR3 DNA follows: TGTGCCACCAGCAGAGGAACAGGGGGCCAAAATCAGCCCCAGCATTTT. The encoded protein is CATSRGTGGQNQPQHF.

The chain uses TRBV7-2 and TRBJ2-1; D may be TRBD2 (5 bases). The CDR3 contains 13 residues. Trimming took 1 base from V and 9 from J, leaving 10 bases between them. CDR1 is SGHTA, CDR2 FQGNSA, per germline. CDR3 region: CASSLDAGGEQFF. The CDR3 DNA reads as TGTGCCAGCAGCTTAGATGCGGGTGGTGAGCAGTTCTTC.

The chain uses TRBV27 and TRBJ1-2; 8 bases line up with TRBD1. CDR3 length equals 14 residues. Losses at the gene ends were 5 bases for V and 6 bases for J; bases not matched to a gene: 8. The germline V gene has CDR1 MNHEY and CDR2 SMNVEV (reference sequence). Here the CDR3 reads CASSLGQGIDGYTF. CDR3 bases: TGTGCCAGCAGTCTAGGACAGGGTATAGATGGCTACACCTTC.

Remarks on this clone: The identical CDR3 is also encoded by other nucleotide sequences in the sample. CDR3 sequence reads: CASSFRRGYEQYF. CDR3 DNA sequence: TGCGCCAGCAGCTTTCGTAGGGGTTACGAGCAGTACTTC. The V gene is TRBV5-1, the J gene TRBJ2-7, with D possibly being TRBD1 (5 bases). Trimming cost V 2 bases and J 4 bases, with 10 bases left between them. CDR1 is SGHRS, CDR2 YFSETQ, per germline. The CDR3 consists of 13 residues.

The chain uses TRBV14 and TRBJ2-1; 7 nucleotides match TRBD2. The CDR3 length is 15 residues. The germline CDR1 and CDR2 sequences are SGHDN and FVKESK. V lost 1 base, J lost 0 bases, and 0 bases stayed unmatched. The CDR3 loop reads CASSQAGGSYNEQFF. Written as DNA, the CDR3 is TGTGCCAGCAGCCAAGCGGGGGGCTCCTACAATGAGCAGTTCTTC.

J is TRBJ2-3 and V is TRBV9, with 8 bases matching TRBD2. The length of the CDR3 is 15 residues. Per germline, CDR1 SGDLS and CDR2 YYNGEE. V was pared by 4 bases and J by 2 bases, with 6 bases of the junction left unmatched. CDR3 nucleotides: TGTGCCAGCAGCTCCCGGGAGGGCTACACAGATACGCAGTATTTT. Encoded protein: CASSSREGYTDTQYF.

The J gene is TRBJ1-4, the V gene TRBV7-9; D perhaps matches TRBD1 (6 bases). Germline loops: CDR1 SEHNR, CDR2 FQNEAQ (reference sequence). The CDR3 runs to 14 residues. The germline V and J ends were trimmed by 3 bases and 7 bases, with 12 bases remaining between them. The CDR3: CASSFPVQGEKLFF. CDR3 in DNA: TGTGCCAGCAGCTTTCCGGTACAGGGTGAAAAACTGTTTTTT.

The V gene is TRBV27, the J gene TRBJ2-7; no definite D call. V lost 2 bases, J lost 5 bases, and 13 bases lay in between. The CDR3 is made up of 14 amino acids. CDR1 and CDR2 from the germline V gene are MNHEY and SMNVEV (reference sequence). The CDR3 loop is CASSLTITNHEQYF. In DNA form, the CDR3 reads TGTGCCAGCAGTTTAACTATAACCAACCACGAGCAGTACTTC.

The chain is built from TRBV15 and TRBJ2-2; D gene uncertain. The germline V and J ends were trimmed by 5 bases and 5 bases, with 3 bases remaining between them. Germline lookup yields CDR1 LNHNV and CDR2 YYDKDF (reference sequence). The CDR3 totals 11 residues. The CDR3, as DNA: TGTGCCACCAGCTCGACCGGGGAGCTGTTTTTT. It codes for CATSSTGELFF. The entire variable domain, with the rest obtained from reference TRBV15 and TRBJ2-2, is as follows: DAMVIQNPRYQVTQFGKPVTLSCSQTLNHNVMYWYQQKSSQAPKLLFHYYDKDFNNEADTPDNFQSRRPNTSFCFLDIRSPGLGDTAMYLCATSSTGELFFGEGSRLTVL.

This chain connects TRBV29-1 to TRBJ2-1, with 13 positions matching TRBD2. In germline, CDR1 is SQVTM, CDR2 ANQGSEA. V lost 6 bases, J lost 1 base, and 3 bases stayed unmatched. The CDR3 totals 15 residues. The CDR3 nucleotides are TGCAGCGTCCCACTAGCGGGAGGGTCCTACAATGAGCAGTTCTTC. Translating gives CSVPLAGGSYNEQFF.

The CDR3 sequence: CASSSAPGTTSGHFEQYF. The CDR3 bases are TGTGCCAGCAGCTCTGCCCCGGGAACGACTAGCGGGCATTTCGAGCAGTACTTC. V usage is TRBV11-2 and J usage is TRBJ2-7; 10 bases fit TRBD2. V was clipped by 4 bases and J by 6 bases; unmatched bases: 18. There are 18 residues in the CDR3. The germline CDR1 and CDR2 sequences are SGHAT and FQNNGV.

CDR3 in amino acids: CASDRTSAYEQYF. The CDR3 DNA is TGTGCCAGCGACCGGACTAGTGCCTACGAGCAGTACTTC. The gene calls are TRBV7-9 and TRBJ2-7; 7 bases agree with TRBD2. The trim removed 8 bases at V and 2 bases at J, leaving 6 bases unmatched. Germline CDR1 SEHNR, CDR2 FQNEAQ (reference sequence). There are 13 residues in the CDR3.

The chain uses TRBV11-2 and TRBJ2-7, with D unclear. V lost 2 bases and J 6 bases, leaving 14 bases between the germline ends. The length of the CDR3 is 14 residues. Germline CDR1 and CDR2: SGHAT and FQNNGV. The DNA for the CDR3 is TGTGCCAGCAGCTTAAGAGTTTTAGGGTCCGAGCAGTACTTC. It yields the protein CASSLRVLGSEQYF. Full variable domain (missing parts from reference TRBV11-2 and TRBJ2-7): EAGVAQSPRYKIIEKRQSVAFWCNPISGHATLYWYQQILGQGPKLLIQFQNNGVVDDSQLPKDRFSAERLKGVDSTLKIQPAKLEDSAVYLCASSLRVLGSEQYFGPGTRLTVT.

The chain carries TRBV7-9 and TRBJ2-2, with unresolved D. CDR1 is SEHNR, CDR2 FQNEAQ, per germline (reference sequence). CDR3 length equals 13 residues. The V and J ends lost 4 bases and 7 bases respectively, with 10 bases between them. The CDR3 loop is CASSSPGNGELFF. The CDR3 bases are TGTGCCAGCAGCTCTCCTGGGAACGGGGAGCTGTTTTTT.

This clone was recorded once. The chain links TRBV27 to TRBJ2-1; 8 bases match TRBD2. The CDR3 covers 15 residues. After removal of 8 bases from V and 15 bases from J, the junction contained 21 bases not matched to a gene. Germline V gene data show CDR1 as MNHEY and CDR2 as SMNVEV (reference sequence). The CDR3 DNA reads TGTGCCAGCTGCCGACCGGGTTATGGCGGGAGGAGGTGGTTCTTC. The encoded protein is CASCRPGYGGRRWFF.

The chain carries TRBV7-8 and TRBJ2-7; a possible D gene is TRBD1 (7 bases). CDR1 and CDR2 from the germline V gene are SGHVS and FQNEAQ. Trimming stripped 1 base from V and 5 bases from J, with 18 bases between. The CDR3 has 16 amino acids. CDR3 region: CASSLEEGALFDEQYF. The CDR3 DNA reads TGTGCCAGCAGCTTAGAGGAGGGGGCATTATTCGACGAGCAGTACTTC.

The rearrangement links TRBV27 to TRBJ2-5; 9 nucleotides agree with TRBD1. V dropped 5 bases and J dropped 4; count of bases not matched to a gene: 8. Germline V gene lookup returns CDR1 MNHEY and CDR2 SMNVEV (reference sequence). The CDR3 extends over 15 amino acids. CDR3 nucleotide sequence: TGTGCCAGCAGTCCGGAACAGGGGGCGCGAGAGACCCAGTACTTC. This encodes CASSPEQGARETQYF.

This chain links TRBV5-6 with TRBJ2-5; D possibly corresponds to TRBD1 (5 bases). Germline CDR1 and CDR2: SGHDT and YYEEEE. Trimming took 2 bases from V and 1 from J, leaving 12 bases between them. The CDR3 covers 15 residues. The DNA of the CDR3 is TGTGCCAGCAGCTTCCAGGGTGGCGTCCAAGAGACCCAGTACTTC. Encoded protein: CASSFQGGVQETQYF.

The chain uses TRBV5-1 and TRBJ1-2; no clear D. Germline-derived CDR1 and CDR2 are SGHRS and YFSETQ. The V and J ends lost 0 bases and 8 bases respectively, with 14 bases between them. The CDR3 sequence is 14 residues long. CDR3 loop: CASSLAERATGYTF. CDR3 in DNA: TGCGCCAGCAGCTTGGCCGAGAGGGCGACCGGCTACACCTTC.

The CDR3 spells CASSYPGRPEELFF. CDR3 in DNA: TGTGCCAGCAGTTACCCCGGACGGCCAGAGGAGCTGTTTTTT. The chain is built from TRBV6-5 and TRBJ2-2; D is unresolved. The CDR3 is 14 residues long. V was pared by 2 bases and J by 10 bases, with 14 bases between. Germline CDR1 reads MNHEY; CDR2 reads SVGAGI.

CDR3 bases: TGTGCCAGCAGCCATTCCCAGTGGACTAGCGGGAGGAGTGAGCAGTTCTTC. Translated, it gives CASSHSQWTSGRSEQFF. The chain joins TRBV2 to TRBJ2-1; 14 bases are a match to TRBD2. The CDR3 spans 17 residues. Trimming cost V 6 bases and J 9 bases; bases outside gene matches: 13. In germline, CDR1 is SNHLY, CDR2 FYNNEI.

The CDR3 protein is CASSGIGSSYEQYF. In nucleotides, the CDR3 is TGTGCCAGCAGTGGGATTGGGAGTTCCTACGAGCAGTACTTC. V gene TRBV27 combines with J gene TRBJ2-7, with D possibly matching TRBD2 (5 bases). Trimming shortened V by 5 bases and J by 1 base, and 12 bases separated the two germline ends. Germline V gene lookup returns CDR1 MNHEY and CDR2 SMNVEV (reference sequence). CDR3 size: 14 residues.

CDR3 sequence reads: CSVEGLAGTYNEQFF. The CDR3 DNA sequence: TGCAGCGTTGAAGGACTAGCGGGCACCTACAATGAGCAGTTCTTC. The chain uses TRBV29-1 and TRBJ2-1; 10 bases align to TRBD2. This CDR3 has 15 amino acids. V gave up 1 base and J gave up 2 bases; unmatched junction bases: 2. Germline V gene data show CDR1 as SQVTM and CDR2 as ANQGSEA.

The chain combines TRBV29-1 with TRBJ2-6, with D possibly matching TRBD2 (6 bases). The CDR3 runs to 14 residues. V shed 3 bases and J shed 3 bases, with 9 bases lying between them. Germline assignment: CDR1 SQVTM and CDR2 ANQGSEA. CDR3 DNA: TGCAGCGTTGATGGAGGGGATGGGGCCAACGTCCTGACTTTC. Its translation is CSVDGGDGANVLTF. Drawing the rest from reference TRBV29-1 and TRBJ2-6, the complete variable domain is SAVISQKPSRDICQRGTSLTIQCQVDSQVTMMFWYRQQPGQSLTLIATANQGSEATYESGFVIDKFPISRPNLTFSTLTVSNMSPEDSSIYLCSVDGGDGANVLTFGAGSRLTVL.

The V gene is TRBV27, the J gene TRBJ2-7; the D gene is possibly TRBD1 (6 bases). V lost 4 bases and J lost 5, with 15 bases in between. CDR3 size: 14 residues. Germline CDR1 is MNHEY and CDR2 is SMNVEV (reference sequence). CDR3 nucleotides: TGTGCCAGCAGTTCTCTTGGGGGCGGCGACGAGCAGTACTTC. Translation: CASSSLGGGDEQYF.

The chain links TRBV5-4 to TRBJ2-7; the D is unclear. The length of the CDR3 is 13 residues. Germline CDR1 and CDR2: SGHNT and YYREEE (reference sequence). Trimming cost V 1 base and J 2 bases, with 7 bases left between them. CDR3: CASSLSTTYEQYF. The CDR3 DNA reads TGTGCCAGCAGCTTGTCGACGACCTACGAGCAGTACTTC.

This clone was counted once. The genes are TRBV19 and TRBJ2-2, with no clear D. Germline CDR1 reads LNHDA; CDR2 reads SQIVND (reference sequence). This CDR3 contains 13 residues. V lost 7 bases and J lost 0, with 6 bases in between. CDR3 protein: CASTITNTGELFF. The CDR3 DNA is TGTGCCAGTACGATTACGAACACCGGGGAGCTGTTTTTT. Filled out from reference TRBV19 and TRBJ2-2, the complete variable domain reads DGGITQSPKYLFRKEGQNVTLSCEQNLNHDAMYWYRQDPGQGLRLIYYSQIVNDFQKGDIAEGYSVSREKKESFPLTVTSAQKNPTAFYLCASTITNTGELFFGEGSRLTVL.

This chain joins TRBV7-9 and TRBJ2-3; 9 bases align to TRBD1. The CDR3 runs to 15 residues. CDR1 SEHNR and CDR2 FQNEAQ come from the germline V gene (reference sequence). V was pared by 5 bases and J by 4 bases, with 7 bases of the junction left unmatched. The CDR3 DNA sequence: TGTGCCAGCAGCGAAGGACAGGGGAGGGCAGATACGCAGTATTTT. Protein sequence: CASSEGQGRADTQYF.

A remark on this clone: Other DNA sequences of this sample code for an identical CDR3. The V call is TRBV6-5, the J call TRBJ2-5; D is uncertain. The CDR3 extends over 11 amino acids. Trimming cost V 1 base and J 4 bases, with 1 base left between them. Germline V CDR1 and CDR2: MNHEY, SVGAGI. CDR3 sequence: CASSYLETQYF. The CDR3 DNA is TGTGCCAGCAGTTACTTAGAGACCCAGTACTTC.

The J gene is TRBJ1-1, the V gene TRBV11-2, with D hard to call. The CDR3 runs 16 residues. The V and J ends lost 1 base and 0 bases respectively, with 12 bases between them. Germline V CDR1 and CDR2: SGHAT, FQNNGV. The CDR3 protein is CASSLGRREVNTEAFF. CDR3 in DNA: TGTGCCAGCAGCTTAGGAAGGCGGGAGGTGAACACTGAAGCTTTCTTT.